This entry lists 2 T cell receptor beta chains sequenced from one sample in a study of Ad26.COV2.S vaccination and SARS-CoV-2 variants. The sample's treatment: roughly 19 received Ad26.COV2.S at low or high dose, single or two shots; about 5 received placebo; per-sample allocation not given. The study sampled participants on day 63 after the first vaccine or placebo injection. The protocol was immunoSEQ multiplex PCR, while the TCRdb copy is restricted to in-frame clones and leaves out a portion. The sample yields around 370,000 clones, about 85% seen once. Sample: peripheral blood, taken in a trial of Ad26.COV2.S vaccine versus placebo. The receptors come from a person aged 18-65 years who received the Ad26.COV2.S COVID-19 vaccine or a placebo.

The chain employs TRBV7-2 and TRBJ2-7; D gene ambiguous. From germline, CDR1 is SGHTA and CDR2 FQGNSA. CDR3 length: 14 residues. V dropped 1 base and J dropped 2 bases, with 9 bases sitting between them. CDR3 loop: CASSLGVTAYEQYF. DNA of the CDR3: TGTGCCAGCAGCTTAGGGGTTACAGCCTACGAGCAGTACTTC.

V usage is TRBV28 and J usage is TRBJ1-2; TRBD1 is a possible D gene (6 bases). This CDR3 region has 15 residues. The germline CDR1 and CDR2 sequences are MDHEN and SYDVKM. V was pared by 7 bases and J by 7 bases, with 22 bases between. In DNA form, the CDR3 reads TGTGCCAGCACCTCGGGACACCCAGGGAAAGGTGGCTACACCTTC. Protein: CASTSGHPGKGGYTF.